The clone carrying this T cell receptor (beta chain) has more than one count but fewer than ten. These data belong to a study of blood T cells in healthy people across ages. The junction had 6 bases not matched to a gene; V was cut back by 4 bases and J by 4 bases. The CDR3 sequence is 15 residues long. Per germline, CDR1 SGHDT and CDR2 YYEEEE. Together with a sample-barcoded 5' primer, a J-beta primer mix was included in a second PCR lasting about 7 to 11 cycles. Each of the cDNA molecules was tagged by a template-switch adaptor with 12 random nucleotides. MiXCR, run by TCRdb on the 5' RACE reads, gives a single entry per CDR3 protein. Among roughly 1.5 million distinct CDR3 sequences listed, 42% were seen once.

This rearrangement joins TRBV5-6 to TRBJ1-5; 9 nucleotides line up with TRBD1. Sequenced sample: blood. The receptor was isolated from a woman aged 18-35 years in good health. The CDR3 DNA sequence: TGTGCCAGCAGCGCGACGACAGGGGGGAATCAGCCCCAGCATTTT. Amino acid sequence: CASSATTGGNQPQHF.